This is a list of T cell receptor beta chains from one sample in a study of blood T cell repertoires in COVID-19. Sequencing was performed with immunoSEQ multiplex PCR; in TCRdb, only in-frame clones are kept and a portion is missing. The data hold 200,000 to 250,000 clones, with roughly 82% observed a single time. Sequencing used peripheral blood. These receptors all come from a woman aged 35 to 49 with acute or convalescent COVID-19. Each CDR3 is given with its conserved first and last residue. The D gene is left open where the match is weak. Not every row has a clone size; where given, it reads once, few, many or a size class.

abundance | d_gene | j_gene | len | v_gene | CDR3nt | CDR3aa
NA | TRBD1 | TRBJ2-7 | 16 | TRBV3-1/TRBV3-2 | TGTGCCAGCAGCCTCAGACCGGGACAGTTCTCCTACGAGCAGTACTTC | CASSLRPGQFSYEQYF
NA | TRBD1 | TRBJ2-7 | 15 | TRBV3-1/TRBV3-2 | TGTGCCAGCAGCCAAGACCGGACAGGGGCTTACGAGCAGTACTTC | CASSQDRTGAYEQYF
NA | NA | TRBJ1-2 | 15 | TRBV7-9 | TGTGCCAGCAGCTTACCATTGACAGTTCTCTATGGCTACACCTTC | CASSLPLTVLYGYTF
NA | NA | TRBJ2-2 | 15 | TRBV3-1/TRBV3-2 | TGTGCCAGCAGCCAAGATCTGGCGGAGGCTCGGGAGCTGTTTTTT | CASSQDLAEARELFF
NA | TRBD1 | TRBJ1-1 | 15 | TRBV3-1/TRBV3-2 | TGTGCCAGCAGCCCGCGGACAGGGACTTACACTGAAGCTTTCTTT | CASSPRTGTYTEAFF
NA | NA | TRBJ1-1 | 14 | TRBV11-2 | TGTGCCAGCAGGGTACGGAGCATGAACACTGAAGCTTTCTTT | CASRVRSMNTEAFF
few | TRBD1 | TRBJ1-2 | 14 | TRBV5-1 | TGCGCCAGCAGCTCCACAGGGGGAAACTATGGCTACACCTTC | CASSSTGGNYGYTF
NA | NA | TRBJ2-1 | 15 | TRBV3-1/TRBV3-2 | TGTGCCAGCAGCCAAGATACGGGATCCTACAATGAGCAGTTCTTC | CASSQDTGSYNEQFF
NA | TRBD2 | TRBJ2-7 | 15 | TRBV4-1 | TGCGCCAGCAGCCAAGTGGCGGGAGGGGCCTACGAGCAGTACTTC | CASSQVAGGAYEQYF
NA | TRBD1 | TRBJ1-2 | 12 | TRBV6-5 | TGTGCCAGCACCCGGACAGGTTATGGCTACACCTTC | CASTRTGYGYTF
NA | TRBD2 | TRBJ2-3 | 22 | TRBV3-1/TRBV3-2 | TGTGCCAGCAGCCAACAAAGACGTACGGGACTAGCGGGGGGGCTTCGCCCGGATACGCAGTATTTT | CASSQQRRTGLAGGLRPDTQYF
few | TRBD1 | TRBJ2-1 | 17 | TRBV5-1 | TGCGCCAGCAGCTCTTTCTCGTCGGGACAGGGGGACAATGAGCAGTTCTTC | CASSSFSSGQGDNEQFF
NA | NA | TRBJ2-3 | 15 | TRBV19 | TGTGCCAGTACCACTGTCGGGCTAGCGACCGATACGCAGTATTTT | CASTTVGLATDTQYF
NA | TRBD2 | TRBJ2-3 | 15 | TRBV20-1 | TGCAGTGCTAGTCCAACTAGCGGGGGCTCGGGTACGCAGTATTTT | CSASPTSGGSGTQYF
few | TRBD1 | TRBJ2-6 | 19 | TRBV5-1 | TGCGCCAGCAGCTCGTTACTACCCGGGACAGGGGCTGGGGCCAACGTCCTGACTTTC | CASSSLLPGTGAGANVLTF
NA | TRBD2 | TRBJ2-3 | 16 | TRBV7-2 | TGTGCCAGCAGCAGGGGACTAGCGGGCGTCACAGATACGCAGTATTTT | CASSRGLAGVTDTQYF
once | NA | TRBJ2-7 | 15 | TRBV7-9 | TGTGCCAGCAGCCACTCCGCCGGGGGATTCTACGAGCAGTACTTC | CASSHSAGGFYEQYF
NA | NA | TRBJ1-1 | 13 | TRBV27 | TGTGCCAGCAGTCTCGGGAGCTACGCTGAAGCTTTCTTT | CASSLGSYAEAFF
NA | NA | TRBJ1-2 | 15 | TRBV6-5 | TGTGCCAGCATCTCACCCACAGGAGACAACTATGGCTACACCTTC | CASISPTGDNYGYTF
NA | NA | TRBJ2-1 | 14 | TRBV12-5 | TGTGCTAGTGTCCACGCAGGGGTGGGAAATGAGCAGTTCTTC | CASVHAGVGNEQFF
NA | TRBD1 | TRBJ1-1 | 14 | TRBV27 | TGTGCCAGCAGAATGGGACAGTTGAACACTGAAGCTTTCTTT | CASRMGQLNTEAFF
NA | TRBD1 | TRBJ1-1 | 14 | TRBV5-1 | TGCGCCAGCAGCTTCGGGACAGGGAACACTGAAGCTTTCTTT | CASSFGTGNTEAFF
NA | TRBD2 | TRBJ2-2 | 15 | TRBV4-1 | TGCGCCAGCAGCCAAGGACTAGCGCCGACCGGGGAGCTGTTTTTT | CASSQGLAPTGELFF
NA | TRBD1 | TRBJ2-7 | 15 | TRBV6-5 | TGTGCCAGCAGTTACAAAAACAGGGGCGACTACGAGCAGTACTTC | CASSYKNRGDYEQYF
once | NA | TRBJ2-7 | 15 | TRBV7-3 | TGTGCCAGCACCTGGACTTCCTCGAGCTCCTACGAGCAGTACTTC | CASTWTSSSSYEQYF
NA | NA | TRBJ2-4 | 16 | TRBV21-1 | TGTGCCAGCAGCAAAGAGAGCGGGAGTAGAGAAAACATTCAGTACTTC | CASSKESGSRENIQYF
NA | NA | TRBJ1-2 | 15 | TRBV4-1 | TGCGCCAGCAGCCAAGATCCCCAGGAAAGCTATGGCTACACCTTC | CASSQDPQESYGYTF
NA | TRBD1 | TRBJ1-1 | 13 | TRBV30 | TGTGCCTGGGACAGGGGTTTTAACTCTGAAGCTTTCTTT | CAWDRGFNSEAFF
NA | NA | TRBJ2-7 | 14 | TRBV19 | TGTGCCAGTAGTATAAGGCTAGATTCCTACGAGCAGTACTTC | CASSIRLDSYEQYF
NA | NA | TRBJ1-3 | 12 | TRBV7-9 | TGTGCCAGCAGCTTTGTTTCCGACACCATATATTTT | CASSFVSDTIYF
NA | NA | TRBJ2-7 | 14 | TRBV11-1 | TGTGCCAGCAGCTCCGTACGACAGGCCTACGAGCAGTACTTC | CASSSVRQAYEQYF
NA | NA | TRBJ2-3 | 14 | TRBV27 | TGTGCCAGCAGTCCCCCGGAGAAGACAGATACGCAGTATTTT | CASSPPEKTDTQYF
NA | NA | TRBJ2-7 | 11 | TRBV12-3/TRBV12-4 | TGTGCCAGCAGCCCCGGGTATGAGCAGTACTTC | CASSPGYEQYF
NA | NA | TRBJ2-7 | 12 | TRBV24-1 | TGTGCCACCCCGACAGCTTCCTACGAGCAGTACTTC | CATPTASYEQYF
NA | NA | TRBJ1-2 | 15 | TRBV25-1 | TGTGCCAGCAGTGAACATAAGGGAGCGGGCTATGGCTACACCTTC | CASSEHKGAGYGYTF
NA | TRBD2 | TRBJ2-1 | 19 | TRBV29-1 | TGCAGCGTTGAAGATGCCGGGACACAACTAGCGGGCGACTACAATGAGCAGTTCTTC | CSVEDAGTQLAGDYNEQFF
NA | NA | TRBJ2-2 | 15 | TRBV30 | TGTGCCTCTACGTACCGGGGGAGTAACACCGGGGAGCTGTTTTTT | CASTYRGSNTGELFF
NA | TRBD2 | TRBJ2-1 | 16 | TRBV6-2/TRBV6-3 | TGTGCCAGCACCCCCCGACTAGCGGGAGGAGGGAATGAGCAGTTCTTC | CASTPRLAGGGNEQFF
NA | TRBD2 | TRBJ2-7 | 13 | TRBV13 | TGTGCCAGTGGGACTAGCCGTTACTACGAGCAGTACTTC | CASGTSRYYEQYF
NA | TRBD1 | TRBJ2-7 | 13 | TRBV10-3 | TGTGCCATCAGGGACACAGGGGGCCACGAGCAGTACTTC | CAIRDTGGHEQYF
NA | TRBD2 | TRBJ2-5 | 14 | TRBV30 | TGTGCCTGCCAAGGCGGGGGGGTTTTGGAGACCCAGTACTTC | CACQGGGVLETQYF
NA | TRBD2 | TRBJ2-1 | 16 | TRBV24-1 | TGTGCCACCAGTGACACGACTAGCGGCCTCTACAATGAGCAGTTCTTC | CATSDTTSGLYNEQFF
NA | TRBD2 | TRBJ2-3 | 17 | TRBV27 | TGTGCCAGCAGTCCGGGACTAGCGGGAGCGGTTGGCGATACGCAGTATTTT | CASSPGLAGAVGDTQYF
NA | NA | TRBJ1-1 | 17 | TRBV3-1/TRBV3-2 | TGTGCCAGCAGCCAAGTAAGTCTACGGATCCCGAAGCGCGAAGCTTTCTTT | CASSQVSLRIPKREAFF
NA | NA | TRBJ1-4 | 16 | TRBV29-1 | TGCAGCGTTGGCCACAGCGGGGGTAAGAAGGGTGAAAAACTGTTTTTT | CSVGHSGGKKGEKLFF
NA | TRBD1 | TRBJ2-7 | 12 | TRBV24-1 | TGTGCCACCCGGGACAGTGCCTACGAGCAGTACTTC | CATRDSAYEQYF
NA | NA | TRBJ1-2 | 15 | TRBV7-8 | TGTGCCAGCAGCTTAGCGGAGGGTAGAGGGTATGGCTACACCTTC | CASSLAEGRGYGYTF